There are a few counts of the clone carrying this TCR beta chain. Its antigen is as yet unknown. TCR alpha and TCR beta cDNA libraries with sample barcodes and UMIs came from 5'RACE using constant-segment primers. TCRdb independently ran MiXCR on the 5' RACE reads; one entry per CDR3 protein. Among about 260,000 distinct CDR3 sequences listed, roughly 8% were seen once. This entry is derived from a study of T-cell memory formation after mild COVID-19. Overall study context: Each donor largely had its own TCR clusters. Study results and limitations: Within pre-infection memory, some responding clones were found, suggesting cross-reactive memory joined. A balance of CD4 and CD8 characterized clones contracting day 15 to 85, whereas later expanders leaned CD4+.

Germline V CDR1 and CDR2: SGHTA, FQGNSA. Trimming took off 5 bases at V and 4 bases at J, with 14 bases between the two ends. This CDR3 contains 14 residues. The TCR was taken from a man younger than 35 who had mild COVID-19 (a few samples of this study predate the infection). Cell type and time point are not known. The J gene is TRBJ1-1, the V gene TRBV7-2; D remains ambiguous. Sequences were obtained from PBMCs or a T cell subset sorted from them (not recorded which). CDR3 DNA sequence: TGTGCCAGCAGCCCATTCGTAGTGGGCACTGAAGCTTTCTTT. As protein: CASSPFVVGTEAFF.